The 27 T cell receptor beta chains given below trace back to one sample, sequenced in a study of cytomegalovirus exposure and HLA in healthy donors. Use of 60 Vbeta and 13 Jbeta primers characterized the PCR. Here immunoSEQ multiplex PCR was the method, and the copy in TCRdb shows in-frame clones only, minus some. This sample has about 150,000 clones, with about 8.9% found just once. Sequencing input: PBMCs. The source is a man in his fifties or sixties in good health and CMV-seronegative.

The chain uses TRBV9 and TRBJ1-2; 8 bases agree with TRBD1. Germline values: CDR1 SGDLS, CDR2 YYNGEE. This CDR3 has 13 residues. With 3 bases clipped from V and 10 bases from J, the junction kept 8 bases outside the gene matches. Here the CDR3 reads CASSAGQGRVYTF. CDR3 nucleotides: TGTGCCAGCAGCGCAGGACAGGGTCGGGTCTACACCTTC.

This clone was counted a few times. The chain recombines TRBV10-3 with TRBJ2-1; TRBD1 matches 9 bases. Germline V gene sequence: CDR1 ENHRY, CDR2 SYGVKD. The CDR3 is made up of 14 amino acids. V was pared by 8 bases and J by 4 bases, with 6 bases of the junction left unmatched. The CDR3 loop reads CAIGIGQGYNEQFF. The CDR3 coding sequence is TGTGCCATCGGTATCGGACAGGGGTACAATGAGCAGTTCTTC.

For this clone: This specimen includes other DNA sequences encoding the same CDR3. The chain links TRBV28 to TRBJ2-7; TRBD2 is a possible D gene (7 bases). Germline CDR1 and CDR2: MDHEN and SYDVKM. The CDR3 length is 13 residues. V lost 4 bases, J lost 5 bases, and 12 bases lay in between. The CDR3 DNA follows: TGTGCCAGCAGTTCTCCGGGGGGCCACGAGCAGTACTTC. Protein: CASSSPGGHEQYF. The full variable domain, in which reference TRBV28 and TRBJ2-7 provide the parts outside the CDR3, is DVKVTQSSRYLVKRTGEKVFLECVQDMDHENMFWYRQDPGLGLRLIYFSYDVKMKEKGDIPEGYSVSREKKERFSLILESASTNQTSMYLCASSSPGGHEQYFGPGTRLTVT.

This clone was seen only a few times. V usage is TRBV19 and J usage is TRBJ2-2; weak D call: TRBD1 (5 bases). The CDR3 runs 14 residues. Germline V gene lookup returns CDR1 LNHDA and CDR2 SQIVND (reference sequence). Trimming left V 2 bases short and J 4 bases short, with 8 bases between. This chain's CDR3 is CASSISGFTGELFF. The CDR3 nucleotides are TGTGCCAGTAGTATATCAGGGTTCACCGGGGAGCTGTTTTTT.

The table lists this clone with a few counts. CDR3 coding DNA: TGCAGCGTTGAAGATCCCGGGAGATCCTACGAGCAGTACTTC. The encoded protein is CSVEDPGRSYEQYF. This chain connects TRBV29-1 to TRBJ2-7; a weak D match, TRBD2 (6 bases). Germline-derived CDR1 and CDR2 are SQVTM and ANQGSEA. The CDR3 runs to 14 residues. Trimming cost V 0 bases and J 1 base, with 10 bases left between them.

This clone came up a few times. The gene calls are TRBV5-1 and TRBJ1-1, with 7 bases that match TRBD1. Germline CDR1 and CDR2: SGHRS and YFSETQ. The J segment lost 4 bases and the V segment lost 4 bases, leaving 7 bases of the junction unmatched. The length of the CDR3 is 14 residues. In DNA form, the CDR3 reads TGCGCCAGCAGCGGGGGACAGAGGGGCACTGAAGCTTTCTTT. It codes for CASSGGQRGTEAFF. The full variable domain, in which reference TRBV5-1 and TRBJ1-1 provide the parts outside the CDR3, is KAGVTQTPRYLIKTRGQQVTLSCSPISGHRSVSWYQQTPGQGLQFLFEYFSETQRNKGNFPGRFSGRQFSNSRSEMNVSTLELGDSALYLCASSGGQRGTEAFFGQGTRLTVV.

This clone was counted only a few times. The chain links TRBV5-8 to TRBJ1-1, with 10 positions matching TRBD1. This CDR3 contains 14 residues. Unmatched junction bases numbered 3, after V lost 0 bases and J lost 7 bases. The germline V gene has CDR1 SGHTS and CDR2 YDEGEE. The CDR3 reads CASSLGQGAFEAFF. CDR3 in DNA: TGTGCCAGCAGCTTGGGACAGGGGGCTTTTGAAGCTTTCTTT.

The V and J genes are TRBV6-1 and TRBJ1-5; possibly TRBD1 for D (5 bases). V was cut by 0 bases and J by 0 bases, with 9 bases left in between. Germline-derived CDR1 and CDR2 are MNHNS and SASEGT. The CDR3 spans 16 residues. The CDR3: CASSEAWRGSNQPQHF. In DNA, the CDR3 is TGTGCCAGCAGTGAAGCGTGGAGGGGTAGCAATCAGCCCCAGCATTTT.

CDR3 residues: CASSLEIAGGLTDTQYF. CDR3 sequence (DNA): TGCGCCAGCAGCTTGGAAATAGCGGGGGGGCTCACAGATACGCAGTATTTT. The genes are TRBV5-1 and TRBJ2-3, with 11 bases lining up with TRBD2. Germline loops: CDR1 SGHRS, CDR2 YFSETQ. The V and J ends lost 0 bases and 2 bases, in that order; junction bases with no gene match: 5. There are 17 residues in the CDR3.

The chain couples TRBV29-1 to TRBJ2-7, with 8 bases fitting TRBD1. V shed 7 bases and J 7 bases; nucleotides not matched to a gene: 6. CDR3 size: 11 residues. From germline, CDR1 is SQVTM and CDR2 ANQGSEA. The CDR3, as DNA: TGCAGCGAAGGACAGGGTGGAGAGCAGTACTTC. Protein product: CSEGQGGEQYF.

The chain couples TRBV19 to TRBJ1-5, with 7 bases that match TRBD1. Germline assignment: CDR1 LNHDA and CDR2 SQIVND (reference sequence). Losses at the gene ends were 3 bases for V and 4 bases for J; bases not matched to a gene: 6. The CDR3 runs to 15 residues. The CDR3 DNA reads as TGTGCCAGTAGTATCCTCGGACAGGAGAATCAGCCCCAGCATTTT. It encodes CASSILGQENQPQHF. Based on the CDR3 plus reference TRBV19 and TRBJ1-5, the full variable domain is DGGITQSPKYLFRKEGQNVTLSCEQNLNHDAMYWYRQDPGQGLRLIYYSQIVNDFQKGDIAEGYSVSREKKESFPLTVTSAQKNPTAFYLCASSILGQENQPQHFGDGTRLSIL.

Only a few counts were recorded for this clone. This chain connects TRBV4-2 to TRBJ2-1; D perhaps matches TRBD2 (5 bases). Germline lookup yields CDR1 LGHNA and CDR2 YNFKEQ. Trimming removed 5 bases from V and 9 bases from J, with 11 bases in between. This CDR3 has 12 residues. This CDR3 reads CASSLSGIEQFF. The CDR3 DNA follows: TGTGCCAGCAGCTTATCGGGGATTGAGCAGTTCTTC.

The chain has TRBV5-1 and TRBJ2-2, with 12 bases identical to TRBD1. V was clipped by 4 bases and J by 6 bases; unmatched bases: 4. CDR3 length: 15 amino acids. Germline CDR1 and CDR2: SGHRS and YFSETQ. As DNA, the CDR3 is TGCGCCAGCAGCGAGGGGACAGGGGGCCCCGGGGAGCTGTTTTTT. Translation gives CASSEGTGGPGELFF.

This clone has only a few counts. The J gene is TRBJ2-2, the V gene TRBV6-1; D possibly corresponds to TRBD2 (5 bases). V gave up 4 bases and J gave up 4 bases, with 16 bases separating them. Germline V gene lookup returns CDR1 MNHNS and CDR2 SASEGT. The CDR3 has 16 residues. CDR3 coding DNA: TGTGCCAGCAGTGGAGTCCGGGGAATCGGCACCGGGGAGCTGTTTTTT. Its protein is CASSGVRGIGTGELFF.

About this clone: The sample contains more than one DNA sequence encoding this CDR3. The chain carries TRBV30 and TRBJ2-3; possibly TRBD1 for D (6 bases). This CDR3 comprises 13 residues. Trimming left V 2 bases short and J 1 base short, with 7 bases between. Germline CDR1 GTSNPN, CDR2 SVGIG (reference sequence). CDR3 residues: CAWSPGGTDTQYF. The CDR3, as DNA: TGTGCCTGGAGTCCAGGGGGCACAGATACGCAGTATTTT.

This sequence joins TRBV28 and TRBJ2-5, with TRBD2 matching 14 bases. Germline V gives CDR1 MDHEN, CDR2 SYDVKM. This CDR3 spans 19 amino acids. The trim removed 6 bases at V and 2 bases at J, leaving 14 bases unmatched. DNA of the CDR3: TGTGCCAGCAGCCGACAGGGGTCTGGACTAGCGGGGGGTCAAGAGACCCAGTACTTC. Translated: CASSRQGSGLAGGQETQYF.

This clone showed up just a few times. The chain has TRBV7-6 and TRBJ2-3, with TRBD2 identical over 7 bases. CDR3 length: 13 residues. Unmatched junction bases numbered 2, after V lost 5 bases and J lost 3 bases. Germline values: CDR1 SGHVS, CDR2 FNYEAQ. The CDR3 sequence: CASSPGGTDTQYF. CDR3 coding DNA: TGTGCCAGCAGCCCGGGGGGTACAGATACGCAGTATTTT.

V is TRBV6-1 and J is TRBJ2-3; the match to TRBD2 covers 7 bases. Germline lookup yields CDR1 MNHNS and CDR2 SASEGT. V lost 8 bases, J lost 2 bases, and 10 bases stayed unmatched. CDR3 length equals 15 residues. The CDR3 loop reads CASVISGTNTDTQYF. The CDR3 bases are TGTGCCAGCGTTATCAGCGGGACCAACACAGATACGCAGTATTTT.

This clone has only a few counts. The chain uses TRBV19 and TRBJ2-1; 8 bases align to TRBD2. Germline loops: CDR1 LNHDA, CDR2 SQIVND (reference sequence). V lost 3 bases, J lost 7 bases, and 8 bases stayed unmatched. The CDR3 covers 15 residues. CDR3 amino acids: CASSIQAGASNEQFF. The CDR3 nucleotides read TGTGCCAGTAGTATTCAAGCGGGGGCTTCGAATGAGCAGTTCTTC. Full variable domain (remainder filled in from reference TRBV19 and TRBJ2-1): DGGITQSPKYLFRKEGQNVTLSCEQNLNHDAMYWYRQDPGQGLRLIYYSQIVNDFQKGDIAEGYSVSREKKESFPLTVTSAQKNPTAFYLCASSIQAGASNEQFFGPGTRLTVL.

The rearrangement uses TRBV11-2 and TRBJ1-4, with no clear D. Germline CDR1 SGHAT, CDR2 FQNNGV. The CDR3 is made up of 19 amino acids. Deletions cut 1 base from V and 0 bases from J, with 18 bases between. The CDR3 here is CASSLGGQSTLSTNEKLFF. The CDR3 DNA reads as TGTGCCAGCAGCTTAGGAGGCCAGAGTACACTTTCAACTAATGAAAAACTGTTTTTT.

V usage is TRBV9 and J usage is TRBJ2-2, with a weak D call TRBD1 (5 bases). Germline CDR1 reads SGDLS; CDR2 reads YYNGEE. The V gene lost 4 bases and the J gene lost 5 bases, with 21 bases spanning the gap. The length of the CDR3 is 17 residues. The CDR3 DNA reads as TGTGCCAGCAGCCCAGCCGATGGTGGGGCGCGTACCGGGGAGCTGTTTTTT. Residues: CASSPADGGARTGELFF. The whole variable domain, remainder taken from reference TRBV9 and TRBJ2-2, is DSGVTQTPKHLITATGQRVTLRCSPRSGDLSVYWYQQSLDQGLQFLIQYYNGEERAKGNILERFSAQQFPDLHSELNLSSLELGDSALYFCASSPADGGARTGELFFGEGSRLTVL.

The DNA for the CDR3 is TGTGCCAGCAGCTTTGGCGCAGGGAACACTGAAGCTTTCTTT. It is translated as CASSFGAGNTEAFF. The chain employs TRBV5-4 and TRBJ1-1; D is uncertain. V lost 2 bases and J lost 1, with 9 bases in between. CDR1 and CDR2 from the germline V gene are SGHNT and YYREEE (reference sequence). The CDR3 totals 14 residues.

This clone appeared a few times. The genes are TRBV19 and TRBJ1-2; a weak D match, TRBD1 (6 bases). There are 12 residues in the CDR3. Looked up from germline, CDR1 is LNHDA and CDR2 is SQIVND (reference sequence). V was clipped by 4 bases and J by 10 bases, with 13 bases between them. In nucleotides, the CDR3 is TGTGCCAGTAGTACTAGGGGGGGATTCTACACCTTC. Translation: CASSTRGGFYTF.

This clone appeared a few times. V gene TRBV29-1 combines with J gene TRBJ2-7; 7 nucleotides match TRBD2. CDR1 is SQVTM, CDR2 ANQGSEA, per germline. V dropped 5 bases and J dropped 9; count of bases not matched to a gene: 4. The CDR3 consists of 10 residues. DNA of the CDR3: TGCAGCGTTAGGAGGGAGGGGCAGTACTTC. This sequence encodes CSVRREGQYF.

This clone appeared a few times. The chain combines TRBV7-3 with TRBJ2-3; 9 positions agree with TRBD2. This CDR3 contains 14 residues. In germline, CDR1 is SGHTA, CDR2 FQGTGA. V shed 5 bases and J 14 bases; nucleotides not matched to a gene: 14. In nucleotides, the CDR3 is TGTGCCAGCAGCCTAAGGCCTAGCGGGGTCCCCCGGTATTTT. This translates into CASSLRPSGVPRYF.

This clone was observed a handful of times. J is TRBJ2-7 and V is TRBV15; D uncertain. The V and J ends lost 0 bases and 5 bases respectively, with 2 bases between them. Germline loops: CDR1 LNHNV, CDR2 YYDKDF (reference sequence). This CDR3 has 11 residues. The CDR3: CATSRDNEQYF. The CDR3 DNA reads as TGTGCCACCAGCAGAGATAACGAGCAGTACTTC.

The V call is TRBV2, the J call TRBJ1-5; the D gene is possibly TRBD1 (6 bases). Trimming removed 2 bases at V and 5 bases at J, with 10 bases between. The germline CDR1 and CDR2 sequences are SNHLY and FYNNEI. CDR3 size: 14 residues. The CDR3 bases are TGTGCCAGCAGTGAATTACAGGGATATCAGCCCCAGCATTTT. Translating it yields CASSELQGYQPQHF.